The rows below give T cell receptor beta chains drawn from one sample of a study of T-cell reconstitution after alpha-beta-depleted transplantation in children. Each CDR3 protein is one row after TCRdb ran MiXCR on the PCR reads. The sample has about 340,000 distinct CDR3 sequences, about a tenth seen once; the top ten hold around 2.5%. The specimen was PBMCs from the stem cell graft donor, collected from the stem cell graft. The source of these receptors is a human donor who donated a stem cell graft to a child with acute lymphoblastic leukemia. CDR3s include the opening cysteine and the closing phenylalanine or tryptophan. The order of the fields is D gene, J gene, V gene, clone size, CDR3 DNA, CDR3 protein. D genes are given only for firm matches. Only part of the rows carry a size: once, few, many, or a class if the clone is expanded.

TRBD2,TRBJ2-1,TRBV12-3/TRBV12-4,NA,TGTGCCAGCTGTCCCTACGGGGAGGGCGCCGGGGCCTACAATGAGCAGTTCTTC,CASCPYGEGAGAYNEQFF
NA,TRBJ1-2,TRBV4-3,many,TGCGCCAGCAGCCAAGATAGAGGACCGATCTATGGCTACACCTTC,CASSQDRGPIYGYTF
TRBD1,TRBJ2-7,TRBV23-1,NA,TGCGCCAGCAGTCAAACAGACAGGGCCTTAGGGTTCGAGCAGTACTTC,CASSQTDRALGFEQYF
TRBD2,TRBJ2-1,TRBV5-1,few,TGCGCCAGCAATAGGGTGACTAGCGGGAAGTCCTACAATGAGCAGTTCTTC,CASNRVTSGKSYNEQFF
TRBD2,TRBJ2-7,TRBV7-2,many,TGTGCCAGCAGCCGGACTAGCCATTACGAGCAGTACTTC,CASSRTSHYEQYF
TRBD1,TRBJ1-1,TRBV20-1,NA,TGCAGTGCTAGACCGACAGGGGGCTACACTGAAGCTTTCTTT,CSARPTGGYTEAFF
NA,TRBJ2-2,TRBV27,NA,TGTGCCAGCAGTGATGGACACGAGGGCACCGGGGAGCTGTTTTTT,CASSDGHEGTGELFF
NA,TRBJ1-1,TRBV7-9,few,TGTGCCAGCAGCTCAACGTCGGAGATCACTGAAGCTTTCTTT,CASSSTSEITEAFF
NA,TRBJ2-1,TRBV7-2,few,TGTGCCAGCAGCTTTATGGGGGTTAGTGAGCAGTTCTTC,CASSFMGVSEQFF
NA,TRBJ2-7,TRBV4-2,NA,TGTGCCAGCAGCATCGTACAGGGTGTATACGAGCAGTACTTC,CASSIVQGVYEQYF
NA,TRBJ2-7,TRBV5-6,NA,TGTGCCAGCAGCTCGTTAGAGAGGTACGAGCAGTACTTC,CASSSLERYEQYF
NA,TRBJ1-5,TRBV11-2,few,TGTGCCAGCAGCTTAACATACCGCCCGGCTAATAGCAATCAGCCCCAGCATTTT,CASSLTYRPANSNQPQHF
TRBD1,TRBJ2-4,TRBV28,few,TGTGCCAGCAGTTCCCCGACAGGGGGCTTGGACATTCAGTACTTC,CASSSPTGGLDIQYF
TRBD1,TRBJ2-7,TRBV7-2,few,TGTGCCAGCAGCCCGGACAGGGGAAGAGACGAGCAGTACTTC,CASSPDRGRDEQYF
NA,TRBJ2-1,TRBV7-9,few,TGTGCCAGCTCCCCGGCCGGAGGCTACTCCTACAATGAGCAGTTCTTC,CASSPAGGYSYNEQFF
TRBD1,TRBJ1-3,TRBV11-2,NA,TGTGCCAGCAGCTTGGGCGGGACAGGGGGCTCGGCTGGAAACACCATATATTTT,CASSLGGTGGSAGNTIYF
TRBD2,TRBJ2-3,TRBV5-1,few,TGCGCCAGCAGTGGGACTAGTGGTGCGGATACGCAGTATTTT,CASSGTSGADTQYF
NA,TRBJ2-7,TRBV27,many,TGTGCCAGCAGCCTTTACGTGGACAGCTACGAGCAGTACTTC,CASSLYVDSYEQYF
TRBD2,TRBJ2-7,TRBV7-2,few,TGTGCCAGCAGCTTAGGAAGGCGGACTAGCCAACACGAGCAGTACTTC,CASSLGRRTSQHEQYF
NA,TRBJ2-2,TRBV4-3,NA,TGCGCCAGCAGCCAAGATTGGGGGCGCACCGGGGAGCTGTTTTTT,CASSQDWGRTGELFF